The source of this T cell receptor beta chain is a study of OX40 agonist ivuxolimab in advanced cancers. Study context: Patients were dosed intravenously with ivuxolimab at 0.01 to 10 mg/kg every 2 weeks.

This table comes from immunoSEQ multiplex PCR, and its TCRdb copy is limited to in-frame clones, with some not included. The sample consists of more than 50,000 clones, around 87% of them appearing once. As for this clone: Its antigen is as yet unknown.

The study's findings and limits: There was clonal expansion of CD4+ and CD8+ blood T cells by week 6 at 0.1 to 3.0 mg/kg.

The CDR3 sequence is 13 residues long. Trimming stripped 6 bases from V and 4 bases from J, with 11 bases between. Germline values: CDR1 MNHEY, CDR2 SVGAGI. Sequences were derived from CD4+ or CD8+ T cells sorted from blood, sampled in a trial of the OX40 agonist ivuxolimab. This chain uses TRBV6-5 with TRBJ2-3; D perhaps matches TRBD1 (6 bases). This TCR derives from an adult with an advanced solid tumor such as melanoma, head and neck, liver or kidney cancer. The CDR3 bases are TGTGCCAGCAGGGGGGCCGGCGCAGATACGCAGTATTTT. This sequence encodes CASRGAGADTQYF.